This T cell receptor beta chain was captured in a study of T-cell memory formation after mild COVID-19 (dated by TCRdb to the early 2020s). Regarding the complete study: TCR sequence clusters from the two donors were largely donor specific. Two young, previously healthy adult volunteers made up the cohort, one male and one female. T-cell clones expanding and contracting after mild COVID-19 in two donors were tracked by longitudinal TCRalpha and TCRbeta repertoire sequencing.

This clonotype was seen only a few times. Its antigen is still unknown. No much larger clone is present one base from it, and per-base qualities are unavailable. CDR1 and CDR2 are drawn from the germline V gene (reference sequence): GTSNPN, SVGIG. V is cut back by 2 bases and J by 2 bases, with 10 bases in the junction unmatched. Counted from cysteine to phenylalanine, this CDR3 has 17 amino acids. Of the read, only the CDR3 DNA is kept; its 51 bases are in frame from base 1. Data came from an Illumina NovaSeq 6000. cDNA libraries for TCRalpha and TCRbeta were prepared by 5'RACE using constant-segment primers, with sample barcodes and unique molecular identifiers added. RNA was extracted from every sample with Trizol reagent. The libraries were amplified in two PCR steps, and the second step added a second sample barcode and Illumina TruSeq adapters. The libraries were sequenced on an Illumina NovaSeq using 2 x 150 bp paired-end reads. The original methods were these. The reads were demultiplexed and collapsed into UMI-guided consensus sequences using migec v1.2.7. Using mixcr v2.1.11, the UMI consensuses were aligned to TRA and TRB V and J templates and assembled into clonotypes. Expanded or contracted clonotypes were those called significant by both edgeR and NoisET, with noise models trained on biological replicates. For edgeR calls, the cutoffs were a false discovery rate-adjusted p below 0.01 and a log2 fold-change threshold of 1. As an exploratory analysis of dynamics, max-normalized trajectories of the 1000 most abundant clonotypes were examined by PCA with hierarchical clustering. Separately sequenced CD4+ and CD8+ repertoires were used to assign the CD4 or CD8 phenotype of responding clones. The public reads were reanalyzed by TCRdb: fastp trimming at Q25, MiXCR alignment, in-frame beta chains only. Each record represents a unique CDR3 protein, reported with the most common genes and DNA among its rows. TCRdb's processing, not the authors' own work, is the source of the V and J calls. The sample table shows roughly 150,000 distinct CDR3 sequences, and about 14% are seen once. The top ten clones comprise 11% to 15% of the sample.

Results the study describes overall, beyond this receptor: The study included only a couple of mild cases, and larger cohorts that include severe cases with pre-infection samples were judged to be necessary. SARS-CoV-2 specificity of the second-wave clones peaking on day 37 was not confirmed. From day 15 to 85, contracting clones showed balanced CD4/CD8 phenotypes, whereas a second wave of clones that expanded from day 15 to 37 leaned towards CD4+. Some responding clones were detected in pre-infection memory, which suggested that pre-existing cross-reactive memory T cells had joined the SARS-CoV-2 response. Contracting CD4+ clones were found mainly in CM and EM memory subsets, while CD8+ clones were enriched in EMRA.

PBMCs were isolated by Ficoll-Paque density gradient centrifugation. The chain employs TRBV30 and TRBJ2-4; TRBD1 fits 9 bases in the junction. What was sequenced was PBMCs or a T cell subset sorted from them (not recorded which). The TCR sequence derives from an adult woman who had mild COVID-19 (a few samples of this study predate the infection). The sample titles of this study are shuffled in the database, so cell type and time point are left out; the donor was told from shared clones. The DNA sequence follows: TGTGCCTGGAGTAAAACAGGGGGCGACAAAACCAAAAACATTCAGTACTTC. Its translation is CAWSKTGGDKTKNIQYF.